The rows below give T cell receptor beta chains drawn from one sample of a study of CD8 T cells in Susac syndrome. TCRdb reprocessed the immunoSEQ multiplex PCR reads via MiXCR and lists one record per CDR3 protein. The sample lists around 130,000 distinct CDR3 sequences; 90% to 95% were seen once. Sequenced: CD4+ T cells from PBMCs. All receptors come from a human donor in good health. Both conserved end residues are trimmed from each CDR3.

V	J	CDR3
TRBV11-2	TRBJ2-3	ASSFGVAGTGDTQY
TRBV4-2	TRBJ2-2	ASSQVSRNTGELF
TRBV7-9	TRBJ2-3	ATQREIDLTNTDTQY
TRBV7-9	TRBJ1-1	ASSLAQNTEAF
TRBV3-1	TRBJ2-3	ASSPTSQDTQY
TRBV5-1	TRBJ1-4	ASSYEPSNEKLF
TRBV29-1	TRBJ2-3	SAARQTYSSTDTQY
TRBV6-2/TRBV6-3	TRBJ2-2	ASVPGGHGGELF
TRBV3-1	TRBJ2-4	ASSQEAVIAGSAKNIQY
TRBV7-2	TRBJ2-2	ASSSQGTANTGELF
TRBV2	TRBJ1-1	ASSEQVPNTEAF
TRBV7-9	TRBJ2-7	ASSLAGGIYEQY
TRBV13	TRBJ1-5	ASSLGPGRGNQPQH
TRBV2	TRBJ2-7	ASSDPTSGKSGEQY
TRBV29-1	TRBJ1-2	SVVDANYGYT
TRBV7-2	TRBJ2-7	ASSANRLAGGEQY
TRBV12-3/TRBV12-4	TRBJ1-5	ASSLSTGYNQPQH
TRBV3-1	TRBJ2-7	ASSRTGGSSSYEQY
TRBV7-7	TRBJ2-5	ASSRGGGGTQETQY
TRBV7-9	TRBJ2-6	ASSLGGSTLSGANVLT